This T cell receptor beta chain stems from a study of T-cell memory formation after mild COVID-19. Background on the study: In these data, TCR clusters were largely donor specific. Study-level results: Confirmation of SARS-CoV-2 specificity was lacking for second-wave clones peaking day 37.

TCRdb processed the 5' RACE reads anew with MiXCR; each CDR3 protein has one entry. This table has fewer than 650,000 distinct CDR3 sequences, roughly 17% appearing once. Germline loops: CDR1 ENHRY, CDR2 SYGVKD. V gave up 6 bases and J gave up 5 bases; unmatched junction bases: 5. The CDR3 consists of 13 residues. This clonotype was detected a few times. Its antigen is not identified. The genes are TRBV10-3 and TRBJ1-1; 8 bases agree with TRBD1. The receptor comes from an adult woman who had mild COVID-19 (a few samples of this study predate the infection). Cell type and time point are not known. The source material was PBMCs or a T cell subset sorted from them (not recorded which). As DNA, the CDR3 is TGTGCCATCAGGACAGGGGCGGGGACTGAAGCTTTCTTT. Protein sequence: CAIRTGAGTEAFF.